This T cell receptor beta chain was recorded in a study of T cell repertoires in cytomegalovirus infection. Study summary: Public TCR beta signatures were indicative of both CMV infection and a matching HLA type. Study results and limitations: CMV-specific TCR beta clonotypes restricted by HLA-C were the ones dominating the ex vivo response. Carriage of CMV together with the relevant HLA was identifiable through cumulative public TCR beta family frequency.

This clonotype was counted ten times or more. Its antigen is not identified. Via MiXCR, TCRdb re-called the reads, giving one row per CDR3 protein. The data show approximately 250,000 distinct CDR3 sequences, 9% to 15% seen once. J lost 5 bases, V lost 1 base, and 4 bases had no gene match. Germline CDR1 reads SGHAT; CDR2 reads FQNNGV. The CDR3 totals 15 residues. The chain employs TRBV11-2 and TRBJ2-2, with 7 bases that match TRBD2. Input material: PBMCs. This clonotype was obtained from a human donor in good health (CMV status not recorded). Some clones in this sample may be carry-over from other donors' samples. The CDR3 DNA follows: TGTGCCAGCAGCTTAGTAGCGGGTCCGACCGGGGAGCTGTTTTTT. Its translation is CASSLVAGPTGELFF. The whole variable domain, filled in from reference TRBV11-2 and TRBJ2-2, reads EAGVAQSPRYKIIEKRQSVAFWCNPISGHATLYWYQQILGQGPKLLIQFQNNGVVDDSQLPKDRFSAERLKGVDSTLKIQPAKLEDSAVYLCASSLVAGPTGELFFGEGSRLTVL.